This T cell receptor (beta chain) was obtained from a study of cytomegalovirus exposure and HLA in healthy donors. A multiplex PCR was run with 60 Vbeta primers and 13 Jbeta primers. Clones were read by immunoSEQ multiplex PCR, and TCRdb kept only the in-frame ones, dropping some. Here the sample table reports roughly 30,000 clones. Concerning this clone itself: Antigen unknown.

Study-wide results and limits: In most subjects, TCR beta sequences reportedly gave accurate predictions of HLA-A and HLA-B alleles.

The source is a middle-aged woman in good health and CMV-seropositive. Sequenced: PBMCs.

The CDR3 protein is CASSQGSPGRSGANVLTF. The DNA of the CDR3 is TGTGCCAGCAGCCAAGGTAGCCCAGGGCGCTCTGGGGCCAACGTCCTGACTTTC. The chain joins TRBV4-2 to TRBJ2-6, with a possible D match to TRBD1 (5 bases). The CDR3 totals 18 residues. The V end was cut by 1 base, the J end by 0 bases, with 13 bases between. Germline values: CDR1 LGHNA, CDR2 YNFKEQ.